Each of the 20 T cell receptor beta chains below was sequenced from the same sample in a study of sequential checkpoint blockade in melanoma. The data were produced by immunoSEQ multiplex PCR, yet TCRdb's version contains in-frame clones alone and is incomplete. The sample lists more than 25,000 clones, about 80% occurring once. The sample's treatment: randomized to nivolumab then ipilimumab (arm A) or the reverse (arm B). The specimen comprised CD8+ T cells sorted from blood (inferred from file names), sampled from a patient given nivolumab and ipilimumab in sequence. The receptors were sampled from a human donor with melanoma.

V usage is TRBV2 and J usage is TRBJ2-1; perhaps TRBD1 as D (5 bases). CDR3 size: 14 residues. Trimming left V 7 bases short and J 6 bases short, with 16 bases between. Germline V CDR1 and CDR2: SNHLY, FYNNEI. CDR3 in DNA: TGTGCCAGCAAGGGGCTAGGCGTCCCCAATGAGCAGTTCTTC. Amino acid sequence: CASKGLGVPNEQFF.

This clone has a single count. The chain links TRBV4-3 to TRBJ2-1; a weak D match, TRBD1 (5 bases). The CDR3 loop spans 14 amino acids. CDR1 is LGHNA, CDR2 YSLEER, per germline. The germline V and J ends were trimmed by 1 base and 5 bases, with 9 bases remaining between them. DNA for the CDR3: TGCGCCAGCAGCCAAGGGATAGGGGACAATGAGCAGTTCTTC. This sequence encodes CASSQGIGDNEQFF.

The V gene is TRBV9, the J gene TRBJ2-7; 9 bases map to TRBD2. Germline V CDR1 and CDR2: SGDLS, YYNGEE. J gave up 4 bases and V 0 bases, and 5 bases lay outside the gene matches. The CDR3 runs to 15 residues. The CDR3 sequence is CASSVAPAGGYEQYF. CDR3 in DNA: TGTGCCAGCAGCGTAGCCCCAGCGGGGGGTTACGAGCAGTACTTC.

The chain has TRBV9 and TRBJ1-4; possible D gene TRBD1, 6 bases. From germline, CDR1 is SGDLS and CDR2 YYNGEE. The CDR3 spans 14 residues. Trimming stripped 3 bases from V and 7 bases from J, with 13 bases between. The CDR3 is CASSASRGSEKLFF. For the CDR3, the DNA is TGTGCCAGCAGCGCCTCCAGGGGATCTGAAAAACTGTTTTTT.

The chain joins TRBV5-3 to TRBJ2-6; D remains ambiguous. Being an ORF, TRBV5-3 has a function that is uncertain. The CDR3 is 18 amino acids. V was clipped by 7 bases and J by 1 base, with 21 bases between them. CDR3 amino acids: CARYSTSLLPSGANVLTF. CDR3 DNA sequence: TGTGCCAGATATTCGACAAGCCTTTTACCTTCTGGGGCCAACGTCCTGACTTTC.

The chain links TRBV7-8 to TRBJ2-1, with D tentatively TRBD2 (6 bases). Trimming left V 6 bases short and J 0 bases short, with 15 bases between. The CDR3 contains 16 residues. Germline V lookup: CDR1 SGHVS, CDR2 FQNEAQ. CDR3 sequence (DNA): TGTGCCAGCAGACTTCTAGCGTCGAGCTCCTACAATGAGCAGTTCTTC. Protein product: CASRLLASSSYNEQFF. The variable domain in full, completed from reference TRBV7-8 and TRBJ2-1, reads GAGVSQSPRYKVAKRGQDVALRCDPISGHVSLFWYQQALGQGPEFLTYFQNEAQLDKSGLPSDRFFAERPEGSVSTLKIQRTQQEDSAVYLCASRLLASSSYNEQFFGPGTRLTVL.

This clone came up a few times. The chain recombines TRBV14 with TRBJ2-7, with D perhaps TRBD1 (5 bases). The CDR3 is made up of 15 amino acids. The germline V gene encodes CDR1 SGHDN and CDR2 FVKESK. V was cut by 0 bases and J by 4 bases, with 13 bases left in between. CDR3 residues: CASSQDRHPGYEQYF. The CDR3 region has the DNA TGTGCCAGCAGCCAAGACAGACATCCAGGGTACGAGCAGTACTTC. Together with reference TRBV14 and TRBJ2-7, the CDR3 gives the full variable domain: EAGVTQFPSHSVIEKGQTVTLRCDPISGHDNLYWYRRVMGKEIKFLLHFVKESKQDESGMPNNRFLAERTGGTYSTLKVQPAELEDSGVYFCASSQDRHPGYEQYFGPGTRLTVT.

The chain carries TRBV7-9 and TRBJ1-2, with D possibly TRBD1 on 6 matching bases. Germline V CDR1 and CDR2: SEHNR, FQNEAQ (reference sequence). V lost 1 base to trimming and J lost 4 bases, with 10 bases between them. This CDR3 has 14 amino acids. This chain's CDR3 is CASSLGGQPYGYTF. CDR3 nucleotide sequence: TGTGCCAGCAGCTTAGGCGGACAGCCCTATGGCTACACCTTC.

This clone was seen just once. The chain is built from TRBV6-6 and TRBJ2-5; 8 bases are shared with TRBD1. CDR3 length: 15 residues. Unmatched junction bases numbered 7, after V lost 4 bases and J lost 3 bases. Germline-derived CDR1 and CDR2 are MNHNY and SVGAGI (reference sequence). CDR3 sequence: CASSLPQGAEETQYF. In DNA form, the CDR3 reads TGTGCCAGCAGTTTGCCCCAGGGGGCTGAAGAGACCCAGTACTTC.

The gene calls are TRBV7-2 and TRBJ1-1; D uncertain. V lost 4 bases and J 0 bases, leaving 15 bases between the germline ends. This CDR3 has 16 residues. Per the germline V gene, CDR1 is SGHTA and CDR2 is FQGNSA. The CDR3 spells CASSYHLTEMNTEAFF. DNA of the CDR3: TGTGCCAGCAGCTACCACCTTACAGAGATGAACACTGAAGCTTTCTTT.

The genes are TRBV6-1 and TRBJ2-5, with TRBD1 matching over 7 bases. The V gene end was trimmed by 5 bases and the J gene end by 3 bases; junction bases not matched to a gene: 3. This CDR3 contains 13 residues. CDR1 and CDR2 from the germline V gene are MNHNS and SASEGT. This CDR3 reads CASSSGQEETQYF. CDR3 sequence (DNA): TGTGCCAGCAGTTCTGGACAGGAAGAGACCCAGTACTTC.

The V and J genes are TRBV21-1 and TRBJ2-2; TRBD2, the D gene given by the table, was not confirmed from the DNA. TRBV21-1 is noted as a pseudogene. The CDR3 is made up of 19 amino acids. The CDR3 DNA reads TGTGCCAGCAGCAAAGCAGGGACTAGCGGGGATGCGAACACCGGGGAGCTGTTTTTT. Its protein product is CASSKAGTSGDANTGELFF.

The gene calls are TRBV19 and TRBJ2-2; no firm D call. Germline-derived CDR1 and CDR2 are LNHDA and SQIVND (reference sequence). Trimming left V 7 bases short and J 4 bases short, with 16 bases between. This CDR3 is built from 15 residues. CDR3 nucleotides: TGTGCCAGTACTCCTCGGTTACAGCCCACCGGGGAGCTGTTTTTT. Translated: CASTPRLQPTGELFF.

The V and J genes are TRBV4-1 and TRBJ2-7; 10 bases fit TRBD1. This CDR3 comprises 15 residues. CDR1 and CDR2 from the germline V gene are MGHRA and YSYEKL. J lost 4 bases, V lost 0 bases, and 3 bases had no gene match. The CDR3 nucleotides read TGCGCCAGCAGCCAAGAGTGGGACAGGGGTTACGAGCAGTACTTC. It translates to CASSQEWDRGYEQYF.

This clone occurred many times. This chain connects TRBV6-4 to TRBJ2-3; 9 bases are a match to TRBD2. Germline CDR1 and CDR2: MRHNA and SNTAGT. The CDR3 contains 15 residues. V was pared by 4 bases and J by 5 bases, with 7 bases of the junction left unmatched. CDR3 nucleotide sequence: TGTGCCAGCAGTGCAGCGGGGGGCGCTCAAGATACGCAGTATTTT. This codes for CASSAAGGAQDTQYF.

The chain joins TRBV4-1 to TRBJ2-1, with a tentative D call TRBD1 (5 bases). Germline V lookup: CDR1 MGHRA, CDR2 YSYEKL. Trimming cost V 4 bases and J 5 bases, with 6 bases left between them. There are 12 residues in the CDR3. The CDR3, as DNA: TGCGCCAGCAGCCCACAGGACAATGAGCAGTTCTTC. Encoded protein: CASSPQDNEQFF.

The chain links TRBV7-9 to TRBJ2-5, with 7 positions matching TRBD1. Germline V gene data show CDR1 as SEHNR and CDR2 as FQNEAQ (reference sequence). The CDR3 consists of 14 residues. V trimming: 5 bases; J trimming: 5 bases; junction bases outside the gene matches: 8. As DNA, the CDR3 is TGTGCCAGCAGCGTCACAGGGGTTGGGGAGACCCAGTACTTC. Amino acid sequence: CASSVTGVGETQYF.

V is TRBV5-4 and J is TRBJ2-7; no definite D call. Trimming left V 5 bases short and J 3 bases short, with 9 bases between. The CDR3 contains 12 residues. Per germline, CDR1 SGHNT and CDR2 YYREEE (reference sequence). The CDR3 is CASSFFSYEQYF. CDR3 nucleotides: TGTGCCAGCAGTTTCTTCAGCTACGAGCAGTACTTC.

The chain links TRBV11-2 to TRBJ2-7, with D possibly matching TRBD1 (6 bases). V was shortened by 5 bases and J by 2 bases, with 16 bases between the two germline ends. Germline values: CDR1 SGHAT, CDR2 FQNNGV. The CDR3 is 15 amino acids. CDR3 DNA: TGTGCCAGCAGCAATCCCGGGACACTACCCTACGAGCAGTACTTC. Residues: CASSNPGTLPYEQYF.

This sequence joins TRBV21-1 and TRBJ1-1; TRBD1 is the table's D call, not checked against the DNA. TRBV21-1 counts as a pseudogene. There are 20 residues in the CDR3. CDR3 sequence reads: CASSKAGTGPRAKMNTEAFF. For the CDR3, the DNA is TGTGCCAGCAGCAAAGCCGGGACAGGCCCACGCGCAAAGATGAACACTGAAGCTTTCTTT.